This T cell receptor beta chain was retrieved from a study of CD8 T cells in Susac syndrome. Study-wide background: Patients with Susac syndrome were, at the time of blood collection, therapy-naive, maintained on corticosteroids, or maintained on intravenous immunoglobulin alone. Broader study findings: Clonal expansion was not seen in any Susac syndrome CD4+ T cell repertoire.

The study sequenced TCR beta in blood CD8+ and CD4+ T cells. RNA totalling roughly 0.45 to 1 ug underwent reverse transcription with random hexamers. TCR beta CDR3 was amplified by immunoSEQ covering 54 Vbeta and 13 Jbeta. Via MiXCR, TCRdb re-called the immunoSEQ multiplex PCR reads, giving one row per CDR3 protein. The table lists about 180,000 distinct CDR3 sequences, over 90% of them singletons, with around 0.094% in the top ten. Turning to this clonotype: Its antigen is not identified.

This CDR3 is built from 14 residues. Germline V lookup: CDR1 SEHNR, CDR2 FQNEAQ (reference sequence). V was clipped by 4 bases and J by 1 base; unmatched bases: 2. V and J are TRBV7-9 and TRBJ1-1; 8 nucleotides agree with TRBD1. This clonotype was obtained from a human donor with Susac syndrome. Sequenced material: CD4+ T cells from PBMCs. Here the CDR3 DNA reads TGTGCCAGCAGCTATGGACAGGGGAACACTGAAGCTTTCTTT. It is translated as CASSYGQGNTEAFF.